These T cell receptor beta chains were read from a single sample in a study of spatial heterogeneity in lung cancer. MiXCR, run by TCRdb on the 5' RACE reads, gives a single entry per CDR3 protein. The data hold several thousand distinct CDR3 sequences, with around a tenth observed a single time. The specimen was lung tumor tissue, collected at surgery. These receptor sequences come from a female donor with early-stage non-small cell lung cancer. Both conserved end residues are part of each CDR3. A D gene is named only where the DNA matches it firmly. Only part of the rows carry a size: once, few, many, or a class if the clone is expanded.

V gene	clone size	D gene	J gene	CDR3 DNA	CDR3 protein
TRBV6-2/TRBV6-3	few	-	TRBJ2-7	TGTGCCAGCAGTTACGCGGGGCCCGCCCACGAGCAGTACTTC	CASSYAGPAHEQYF
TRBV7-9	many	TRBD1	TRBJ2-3	TGTGCCAGCACCATTGGGGACAGGGATTTAGATACGCAGTATTTT	CASTIGDRDLDTQYF
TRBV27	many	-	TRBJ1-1	TGTGCCAGCCACATCGGGAGCCCGAAGATGAACACTGAAGCTTTCTTT	CASHIGSPKMNTEAFF
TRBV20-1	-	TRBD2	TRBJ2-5	TGCAGTGCTAGCGCGGGGGGGATAGAGACCCAGTACTTC	CSASAGGIETQYF
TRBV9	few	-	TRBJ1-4	TGTGCCAGCAGCGCAGGACTCCAGAGGGAAAAACTGTTTTTT	CASSAGLQREKLFF
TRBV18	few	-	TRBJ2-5	TGTGCCAGCTCACCCGGCGAGACCCAGTACTTC	CASSPGETQYF
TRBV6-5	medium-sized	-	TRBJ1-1	TGTGCCTTTCCTTTAATGAACACTGAAGCTTTCTTT	CAFPLMNTEAFF
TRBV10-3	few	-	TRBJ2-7	TGTGCCATCAGTAACACGTCCTACGAGCAGTACTTC	CAISNTSYEQYF
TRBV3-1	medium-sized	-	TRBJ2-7	TGTGCCAGCAGCCCGGTCGGGGAACCCTACGAGCAGTACTTC	CASSPVGEPYEQYF
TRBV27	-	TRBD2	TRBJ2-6	TGTGCCGCGGGAGGGAGGCGGTCGGTCATCGTTTCGGCCAACGTCCTGACTTTC	CAAGGRRSVIVSANVLTF
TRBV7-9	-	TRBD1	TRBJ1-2	TGTGCCAGCAGCTTAGGTCTGACAGGGGATTCCTATGGCTACACCTTC	CASSLGLTGDSYGYTF
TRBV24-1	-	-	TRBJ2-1	TGTGCCACCAGTTCACCGGGATCAACCAATGAGCAGTTCTTC	CATSSPGSTNEQFF
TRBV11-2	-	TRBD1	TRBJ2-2	TGTGCCAGCAGCTTAAGACAGGGGGCCACCGGGGAGCTGTTTTTT	CASSLRQGATGELFF
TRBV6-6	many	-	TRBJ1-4	TGTGCCAGCAGCCGAAGCGGACAGAATAATGAAAAACTGTTTTTT	CASSRSGQNNEKLFF
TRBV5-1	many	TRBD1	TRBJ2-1	TGCGCCAGCAGCTTGCAGGGGGACGGGCATGAGCAGTTCTTC	CASSLQGDGHEQFF
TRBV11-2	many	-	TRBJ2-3	TGTGCCAGCAGCTTAGGAGATACGCAGTATTTT	CASSLGDTQYF
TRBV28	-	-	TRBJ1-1	TGTGCCAGCAGAAAACTCGGGGCTGAAGCTTTCTTT	CASRKLGAEAFF
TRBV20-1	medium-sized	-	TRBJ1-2	TGCAGTGCTAGAGTAAAGGGGCAGAGTCTCTATGGCTACACCTTC	CSARVKGQSLYGYTF
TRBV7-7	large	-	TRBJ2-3	TGTGCCAGCAGCTTAGCGGGGGCGGATACGCAGTATTTT	CASSLAGADTQYF
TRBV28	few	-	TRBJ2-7	TGTGCCAGCAGTTTAGGACTACAGGGGTCTTCTTCCTACGAGCAGTACTTC	CASSLGLQGSSSYEQYF
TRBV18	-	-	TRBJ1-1	TGTGCCAGCTCACCACTAAGGGGTTCGAACACTGAAGCTTTCTTT	CASSPLRGSNTEAFF
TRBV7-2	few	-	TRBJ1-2	TGTGCCAGCAGCCCCACCCAGGGGTCGCAGGGCTACACCTTC	CASSPTQGSQGYTF
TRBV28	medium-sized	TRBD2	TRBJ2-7	TGTGCCAGCAGGTCCGGACTAGCGGGGGTAATCTACGAGCAGTACTTC	CASRSGLAGVIYEQYF
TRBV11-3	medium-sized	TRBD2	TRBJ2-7	TGTGCCAGCAGCATCAGCGGGGACTCCTACGAGCAGTACTTC	CASSISGDSYEQYF
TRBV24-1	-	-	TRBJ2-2	TGTGCCACCAGTGATGAGCCGGACACCGGGGAGCTGTTTTTT	CATSDEPDTGELFF